This TCR beta chain was sequenced for a study of blood T cell repertoires in COVID-19. The wider study: From the United States, Italy and Spain came samples of acute and convalescent COVID-19.

Participants came from some 26 US areas, aged about 18 to 89 years. Generated by immunoSEQ multiplex PCR, the TCRdb table keeps only in-frame clones and is missing some. The sample consists of roughly 260,000 clones, 87% of them appearing once. With 5 bases clipped from V and 1 base from J, the junction kept 11 bases outside the gene matches. Looked up from germline, CDR1 is SGHVS and CDR2 is FQNEAQ. The CDR3 sequence is 17 residues long. The sequencing sample was made of PBMCs or T cells enriched from blood (not recorded which). This rearrangement joins TRBV7-8 to TRBJ1-5; 7 bases map to TRBD1. This clonotype was obtained from a woman in her 30s with acute COVID-19. CDR3 nucleotides: TGTGCCAGCAGCCCGCGGGAGGGGGCGGGAAGCAATCAGCCCCAGCATTTT. Translation gives CASSPREGAGSNQPQHF.